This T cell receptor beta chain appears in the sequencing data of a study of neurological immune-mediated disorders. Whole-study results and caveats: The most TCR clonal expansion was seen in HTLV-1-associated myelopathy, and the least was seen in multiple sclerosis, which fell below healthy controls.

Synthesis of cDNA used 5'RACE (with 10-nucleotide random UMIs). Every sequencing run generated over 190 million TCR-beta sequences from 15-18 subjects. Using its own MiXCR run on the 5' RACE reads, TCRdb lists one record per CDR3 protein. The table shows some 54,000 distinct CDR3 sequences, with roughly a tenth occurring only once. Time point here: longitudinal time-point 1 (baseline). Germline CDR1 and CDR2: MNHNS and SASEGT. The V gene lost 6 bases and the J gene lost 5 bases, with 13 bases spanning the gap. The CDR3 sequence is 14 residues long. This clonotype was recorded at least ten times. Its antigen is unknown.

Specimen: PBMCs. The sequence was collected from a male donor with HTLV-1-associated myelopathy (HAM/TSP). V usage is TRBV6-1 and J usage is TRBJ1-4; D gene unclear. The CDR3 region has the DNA TGTGCCAGCAGGCGGAGAGAGCTGAATGAAAAACTGTTTTTT. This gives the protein CASRRRELNEKLFF.